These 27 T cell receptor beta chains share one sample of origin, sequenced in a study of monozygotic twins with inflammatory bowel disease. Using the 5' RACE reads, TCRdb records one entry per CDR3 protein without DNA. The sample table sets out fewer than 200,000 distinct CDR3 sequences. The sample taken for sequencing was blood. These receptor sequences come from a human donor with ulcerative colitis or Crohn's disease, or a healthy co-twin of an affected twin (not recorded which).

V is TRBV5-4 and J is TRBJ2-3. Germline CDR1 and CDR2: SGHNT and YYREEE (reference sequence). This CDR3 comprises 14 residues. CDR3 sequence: CASSLAVDVNTQYF.

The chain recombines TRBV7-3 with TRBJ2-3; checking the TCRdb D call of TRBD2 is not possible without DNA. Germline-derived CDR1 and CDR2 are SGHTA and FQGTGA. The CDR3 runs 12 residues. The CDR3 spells CASSLGEGTQYF.

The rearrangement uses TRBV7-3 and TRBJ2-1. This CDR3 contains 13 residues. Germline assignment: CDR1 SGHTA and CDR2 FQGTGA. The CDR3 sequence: CASSLTGNGRQFF.

The CDR3 reads CASSLRGGWQDATNEKLFF. This chain joins TRBV11-2 and TRBJ1-4; the TCRdb D gene call, TRBD1, has no DNA to confirm it. There are 19 residues in the CDR3. Germline values: CDR1 SGHAT, CDR2 FQNNGV.

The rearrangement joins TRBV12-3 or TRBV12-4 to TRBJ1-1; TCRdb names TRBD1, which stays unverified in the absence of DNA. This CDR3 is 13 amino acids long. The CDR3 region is CASSRTGSTEAFF.

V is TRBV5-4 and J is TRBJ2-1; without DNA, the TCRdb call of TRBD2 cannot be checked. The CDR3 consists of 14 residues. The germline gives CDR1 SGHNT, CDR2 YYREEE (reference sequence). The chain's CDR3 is CASSLSRTSDEQFF.

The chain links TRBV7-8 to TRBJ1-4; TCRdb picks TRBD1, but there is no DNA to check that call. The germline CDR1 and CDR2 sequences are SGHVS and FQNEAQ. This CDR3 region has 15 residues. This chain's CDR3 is CASSLGAPYNEKLFF.

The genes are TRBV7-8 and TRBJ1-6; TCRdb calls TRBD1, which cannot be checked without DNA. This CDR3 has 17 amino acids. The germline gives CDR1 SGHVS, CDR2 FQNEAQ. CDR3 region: CASSSGGRHHPNSPLHF.

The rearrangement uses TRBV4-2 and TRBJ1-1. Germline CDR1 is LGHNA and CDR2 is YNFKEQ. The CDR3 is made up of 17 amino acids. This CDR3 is CASSQDLVGEKDTEAFF.

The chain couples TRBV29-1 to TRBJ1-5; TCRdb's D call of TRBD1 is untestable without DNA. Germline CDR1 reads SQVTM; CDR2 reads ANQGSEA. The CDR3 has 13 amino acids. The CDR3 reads CSVTRGRDQPQHF.

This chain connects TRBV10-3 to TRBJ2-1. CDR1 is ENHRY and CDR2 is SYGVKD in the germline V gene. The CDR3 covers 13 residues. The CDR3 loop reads CAISSDQDDEQFF.

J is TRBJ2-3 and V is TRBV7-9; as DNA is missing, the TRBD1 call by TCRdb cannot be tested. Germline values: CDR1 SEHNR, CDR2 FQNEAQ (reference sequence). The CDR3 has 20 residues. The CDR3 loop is CASSLAWDRGPDFSTDTQYF.

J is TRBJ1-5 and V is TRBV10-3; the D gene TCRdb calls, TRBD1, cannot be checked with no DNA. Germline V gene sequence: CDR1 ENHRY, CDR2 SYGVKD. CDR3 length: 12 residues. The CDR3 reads CASREGHQPQHF.

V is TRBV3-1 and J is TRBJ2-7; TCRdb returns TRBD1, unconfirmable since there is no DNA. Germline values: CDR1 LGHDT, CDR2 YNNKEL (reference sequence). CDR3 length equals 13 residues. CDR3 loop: CASGPLGTYEQYF.

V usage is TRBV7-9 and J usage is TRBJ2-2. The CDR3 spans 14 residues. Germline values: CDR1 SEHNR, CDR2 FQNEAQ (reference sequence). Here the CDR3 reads CATTSLANTGELFF.

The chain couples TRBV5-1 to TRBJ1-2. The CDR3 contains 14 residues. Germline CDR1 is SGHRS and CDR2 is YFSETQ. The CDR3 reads CASSLDRLTSGYTF.

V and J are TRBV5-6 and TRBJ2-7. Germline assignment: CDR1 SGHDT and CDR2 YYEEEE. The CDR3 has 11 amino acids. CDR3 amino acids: CASRIGDEQYF.

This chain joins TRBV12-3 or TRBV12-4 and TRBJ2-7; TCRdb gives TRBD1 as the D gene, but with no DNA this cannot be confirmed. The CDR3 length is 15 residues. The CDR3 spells CASTRGGGGSYEQYF.

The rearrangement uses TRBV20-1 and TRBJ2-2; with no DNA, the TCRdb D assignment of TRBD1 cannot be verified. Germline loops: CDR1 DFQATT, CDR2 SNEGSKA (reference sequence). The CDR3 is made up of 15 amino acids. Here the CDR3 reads CSASRDRGGGGELFF.

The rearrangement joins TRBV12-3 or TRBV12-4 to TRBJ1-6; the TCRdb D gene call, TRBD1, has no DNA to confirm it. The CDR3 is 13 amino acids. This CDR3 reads CASSWGSDSPLHF.

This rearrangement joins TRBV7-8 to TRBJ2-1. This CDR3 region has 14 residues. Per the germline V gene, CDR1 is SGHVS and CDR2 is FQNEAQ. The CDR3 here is CASSLEADYNEQFF.

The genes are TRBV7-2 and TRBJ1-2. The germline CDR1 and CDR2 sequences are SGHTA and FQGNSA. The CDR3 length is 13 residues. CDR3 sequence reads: CASSLGVWDGYTF.

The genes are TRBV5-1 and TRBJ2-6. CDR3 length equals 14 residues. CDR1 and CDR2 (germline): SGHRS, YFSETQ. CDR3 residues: CASSLDSGANVLTF.

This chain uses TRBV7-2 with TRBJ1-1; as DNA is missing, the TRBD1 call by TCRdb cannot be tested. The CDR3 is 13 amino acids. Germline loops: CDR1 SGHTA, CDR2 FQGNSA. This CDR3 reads CASSLGRDAEAFF.

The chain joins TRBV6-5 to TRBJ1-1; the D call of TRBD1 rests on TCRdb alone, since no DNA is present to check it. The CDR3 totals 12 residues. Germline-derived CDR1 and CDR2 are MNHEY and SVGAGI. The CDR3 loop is CASRDSNTEAFF.

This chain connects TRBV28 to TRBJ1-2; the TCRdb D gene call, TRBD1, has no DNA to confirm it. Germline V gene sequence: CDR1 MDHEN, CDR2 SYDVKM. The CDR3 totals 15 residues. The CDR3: CASSAQGRRFYGYTF.

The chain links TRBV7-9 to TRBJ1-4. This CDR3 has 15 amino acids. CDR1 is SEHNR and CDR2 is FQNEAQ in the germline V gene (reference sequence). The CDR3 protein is CASSSYQRNNEKLFF.